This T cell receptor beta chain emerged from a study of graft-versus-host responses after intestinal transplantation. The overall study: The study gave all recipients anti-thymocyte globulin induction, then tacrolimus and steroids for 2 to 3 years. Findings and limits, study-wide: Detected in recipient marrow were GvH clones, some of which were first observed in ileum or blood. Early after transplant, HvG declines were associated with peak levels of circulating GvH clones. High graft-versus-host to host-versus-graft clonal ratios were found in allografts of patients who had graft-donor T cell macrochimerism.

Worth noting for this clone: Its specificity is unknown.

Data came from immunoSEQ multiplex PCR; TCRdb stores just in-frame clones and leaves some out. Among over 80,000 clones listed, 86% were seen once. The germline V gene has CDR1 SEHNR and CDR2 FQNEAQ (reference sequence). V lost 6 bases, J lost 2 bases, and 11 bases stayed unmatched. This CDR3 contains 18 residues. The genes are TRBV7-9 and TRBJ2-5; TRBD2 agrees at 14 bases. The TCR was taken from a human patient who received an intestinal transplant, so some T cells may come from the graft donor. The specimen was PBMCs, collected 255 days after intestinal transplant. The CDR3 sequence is CASSPRLWTSGGQETQYF. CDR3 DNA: TGTGCCAGCAGTCCTCGTCTCTGGACTAGCGGGGGGCAAGAGACCCAGTACTTC. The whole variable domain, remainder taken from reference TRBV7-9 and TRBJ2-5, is DTGVSQNPRHKITKRGQNVTFRCDPISEHNRLYWYRQTLGQGPEFLTYFQNEAQLEKSRLLSDRFSAERPKGSFSTLEIQRTEQGDSAMYLCASSPRLWTSGGQETQYFGPGTRLLVL.